This T cell receptor beta chain was sequenced for a study of technical replicates of blood from a handful of donors. Clones were read by immunoSEQ multiplex PCR, and TCRdb kept only the in-frame ones, dropping some. The sample has under 95,000 clones; 95% to 98% are singletons. The clonotype was recovered from a human donor in good health. Specimen: T cells isolated from PBMCs.

CDR3 residues: CASSEGKQGTGTQYF. Written as DNA, the CDR3 is TGTGCCAGCAGCGAGGGGAAACAGGGTACGGGTACGCAGTATTTT. The chain carries TRBV9 and TRBJ2-3; a weak D match, TRBD1 (6 bases). V was clipped by 3 bases and J by 8 bases, with 19 bases between them. The germline CDR1 and CDR2 sequences are SGDLS and YYNGEE. The CDR3 runs 15 residues.